The rows below give T cell receptor beta chains drawn from one sample of a study of CD8 T cells in Susac syndrome. TCRdb reanalysed the immunoSEQ multiplex PCR reads using MiXCR and keeps one entry per CDR3 protein. The sample has 120,000 to 150,000 distinct CDR3 sequences; about 94% are singletons. The material sequenced was CD4+ T cells from PBMCs. The receptors derive from a human donor with Susac syndrome. CDR3s include the opening cysteine and the closing phenylalanine or tryptophan. D genes are given only for firm matches. A clone size is listed for some rows: how often the clone was seen (once, few, many), or a class if it is expanded.

V gene	J gene	D gene	clone size	CDR3 protein	CDR3 DNA
TRBV24-1	TRBJ2-1	NA	NA	CATSETGKISSYNEQFF	TGTGCCACCAGTGAAACAGGGAAAATCTCCTCCTACAATGAGCAGTTCTTC
TRBV4-2	TRBJ2-4	TRBD2	NA	CASSGGSDAKNIQYF	TGTGCCAGCAGTGGCGGGAGTGATGCCAAAAACATTCAGTACTTC
TRBV4-1	TRBJ2-1	NA	NA	CASSQDQRQKFF	TGCGCCAGCAGCCAAGATCAGCGGCAGAAGTTCTTC
TRBV12-3/TRBV12-4	TRBJ1-4	NA	NA	CASSLGRHEKLFF	TGTGCCAGCAGCCTCGGAAGACATGAAAAACTGTTTTTT
TRBV29-1	TRBJ2-5	NA	NA	CSVDSLETQYF	TGCAGCGTTGACTCCTTAGAGACCCAGTACTTC
TRBV18	TRBJ2-6	NA	NA	CASSATRTASGANVLTF	TGTGCCAGCTCCGCCACTCGGACCGCCTCTGGGGCCAACGTCCTGACTTTC
TRBV5-1	TRBJ2-2	NA	NA	CASSLDSGGSGELFF	TGCGCCAGCAGCTTGGATAGCGGTGGGTCCGGGGAGCTGTTTTTT
TRBV12-3/TRBV12-4	TRBJ1-2	NA	NA	CASRNSDRIYGYTF	TGTGCCAGCAGGAATTCCGACAGGATTTATGGCTACACCTTC
TRBV20-1	TRBJ2-7	TRBD2	NA	CSLVRDYSYEQYF	TGCAGTCTAGTCCGGGACTACTCCTACGAGCAGTACTTC
TRBV20-1	TRBJ2-3	NA	NA	CSARVADTQYF	TGCAGTGCTAGAGTAGCAGATACGCAGTATTTT
TRBV20-1	TRBJ1-5	NA	NA	CSAAARVSNQPQHF	TGCAGTGCCGCAGCCAGGGTTAGCAATCAGCCCCAGCATTTT
TRBV25-1	TRBJ2-5	NA	NA	CASSEQGGNETQYF	TGTGCCAGCAGTGAGCAGGGTGGGAATGAGACCCAGTACTTC
TRBV9	TRBJ2-1	TRBD2	NA	CASSSPGVAGINEQFF	TGTGCCAGCAGCAGCCCGGGGGTAGCGGGTATCAATGAGCAGTTCTTC
TRBV5-1	TRBJ2-7	TRBD1	NA	CASSIGQAGDYEQYF	TGCGCCAGCAGCATCGGACAGGCCGGGGACTACGAGCAGTACTTC
TRBV7-9	TRBJ1-5	TRBD1	NA	CASSRGTGEFQPQHF	TGTGCCAGCAGCCGGGGGACAGGGGAGTTTCAGCCCCAGCATTTT
TRBV25-1	TRBJ2-2	TRBD1	NA	CASSDGQGFTGELFF	TGTGCCAGCAGTGATGGACAGGGATTCACCGGGGAGCTGTTTTTT
TRBV9	TRBJ1-1	NA	few	CASSVEGNTEAFF	TGTGCCAGCAGCGTAGAGGGGAACACTGAAGCTTTCTTT
TRBV28	TRBJ2-1	NA	few	CASSLGNEQFF	TGTGCCAGCAGTTTAGGCAATGAGCAGTTCTTC
TRBV20-1	TRBJ2-3	NA	NA	CSASREAQTDTQYF	TGCAGTGCTAGCAGGGAGGCTCAAACAGATACGCAGTATTTT
TRBV5-1	TRBJ2-3	NA	NA	CASSLGGDSRTDTQYF	TGCGCCAGCAGCTTGGGGGGTGACAGTCGCACAGATACGCAGTATTTT
TRBV4-2	TRBJ2-2	TRBD2	few	CASKRFGGTGELFF	TGTGCCAGCAAAAGATTCGGGGGGACCGGGGAGCTGTTTTTT
TRBV5-1	TRBJ1-4	TRBD1	NA	CASRPGGEDEKLFF	TGCGCCAGCAGACCAGGGGGCGAGGATGAAAAACTGTTTTTT
TRBV7-2	TRBJ1-2	NA	few	CASSLFRGSYGYTF	TGTGCCAGCAGCTTGTTCCGGGGGTCCTATGGCTACACCTTC
TRBV2	TRBJ2-3	TRBD1	NA	CASRTQGASTDTQYF	TGTGCCAGCAGGACACAGGGGGCCAGCACAGATACGCAGTATTTT
TRBV20-1	TRBJ2-1	TRBD2	NA	CSAEPGLGETYNEQFF	TGCAGTGCAGAACCGGGACTAGGGGAAACCTACAATGAGCAGTTCTTC
TRBV29-1	TRBJ2-3	NA	NA	CSVVVGTKIGDTQYF	TGCAGCGTTGTAGTCGGGACAAAAATTGGAGATACGCAGTATTTT
TRBV20-1	TRBJ2-1	TRBD2	once	CSAREISGRADEQFF	TGCAGTGCTAGAGAGATAAGCGGGAGGGCCGATGAGCAGTTCTTC
TRBV20-1	TRBJ2-3	NA	NA	CSAAKGGPGDTQYF	TGCAGTGCTGCCAAGGGGGGGCCGGGAGATACGCAGTATTTT
TRBV5-4	TRBJ2-3	TRBD2	few	CASSLRAGSTDTQYF	TGTGCCAGCAGCTTACGAGCGGGAAGCACAGATACGCAGTATTTT
TRBV25-1	TRBJ1-4	NA	NA	CASSASNSPNEKLFF	TGTGCCAGCAGTGCGTCTAACAGCCCTAATGAAAAACTGTTTTTT
TRBV28	TRBJ2-1	NA	NA	CASISTEYNEQFF	TGTGCCAGCATCTCGACAGAATACAATGAGCAGTTCTTC
TRBV5-4	TRBJ2-5	TRBD2	NA	CASSSGLAGVRETQYF	TGTGCCAGCAGCTCGGGACTAGCGGGAGTTCGGGAGACCCAGTACTTC
TRBV10-1	TRBJ2-5	TRBD2	NA	CASSAGLAGPPQYF	TGCGCCAGCAGCGCCGGACTAGCGGGACCTCCCCAGTACTTC
TRBV28	TRBJ2-7	NA	NA	CATSLSTYEQYF	TGTGCCACATCACTGTCGACCTACGAGCAGTACTTC
TRBV28	TRBJ2-1	TRBD2	NA	CASSLPGLAGGREQFF	TGTGCCAGCAGTTTGCCCGGACTAGCGGGAGGACGGGAGCAGTTCTTC
TRBV20-1	TRBJ1-5	TRBD1	NA	CSAMKGARDNQPQHF	TGCAGTGCCATGAAGGGGGCGCGAGACAATCAGCCCCAGCATTTT
TRBV5-1	TRBJ1-6	NA	NA	CASSLGESNSPLHF	TGCGCCAGCAGCTTGGGGGAGAGTAATTCACCCCTCCACTTT
TRBV29-1	TRBJ2-3	TRBD2	NA	CSVRGGGGGTDTQYF	TGCAGCGTTCGAGGCGGGGGGGGCGGGACAGATACGCAGTATTTT
TRBV18	TRBJ2-7	TRBD2	NA	CASSQTGGFHEQYF	TGTGCCAGCTCACAAACGGGAGGGTTCCACGAGCAGTACTTC
TRBV27	TRBJ1-5	TRBD1	NA	CASSLSFAGGTQPQHF	TGTGCCAGCAGTTTATCGTTTGCAGGGGGGACGCAGCCCCAGCATTTT
TRBV5-1	TRBJ1-1	NA	once	CASSSSLISTEAFF	TGCGCCAGCAGCTCCAGTCTTATCAGCACTGAAGCTTTCTTT
TRBV4-1	TRBJ2-2	NA	NA	CASSLQATGELFF	TGCGCCAGCAGCCTACAGGCCACCGGGGAGCTGTTTTTT
TRBV11-2	TRBJ2-7	NA	NA	CASNGEVGEQYF	TGTGCCAGCAACGGCGAGGTAGGAGAGCAGTACTTC
TRBV28	TRBJ2-7	NA	NA	CASSKTASYEQYF	TGTGCCAGCAGCAAAACTGCGTCCTACGAGCAGTACTTC
TRBV5-4	TRBJ1-2	NA	NA	CASSSRGDLDGYTF	TGTGCCAGCAGTTCCCGGGGGGACCTCGATGGCTACACCTTC